This T cell receptor (beta chain) was sequenced in a study of T cell repertoires in cytomegalovirus infection. One entry per CDR3 protein results from TCRdb running MiXCR on the reads. The sample shows 150,000 to 200,000 distinct CDR3 sequences, about 30% of them seen only once. General study points: What dominated the ex vivo response were HLA-C-restricted CMV-specific TCR beta clonotypes. Using cumulative public TCR beta family frequency, the authors identified those who carried CMV together with the relevant HLA.

A single count supports this clonotype. The antigen is unknown. The V segment lost 5 bases and the J segment 0 bases; nucleotides outside the gene matches: 6. Germline V gene data show CDR1 as SGHTA and CDR2 as FQGTGA. The CDR3 length is 16 residues. The V gene is TRBV7-3, the J gene TRBJ1-3; TRBD1 agrees at 8 bases. Sequenced input: PBMCs. The receptor was derived from a human donor in good health (CMV status not recorded). Some clones in this sample may be carry-over from other donors' samples. CDR3 protein: CASSMGQAGSGNTIYF. As DNA, the CDR3 is TGTGCCAGCAGCATGGGACAGGCCGGCTCTGGAAACACCATATATTTT.